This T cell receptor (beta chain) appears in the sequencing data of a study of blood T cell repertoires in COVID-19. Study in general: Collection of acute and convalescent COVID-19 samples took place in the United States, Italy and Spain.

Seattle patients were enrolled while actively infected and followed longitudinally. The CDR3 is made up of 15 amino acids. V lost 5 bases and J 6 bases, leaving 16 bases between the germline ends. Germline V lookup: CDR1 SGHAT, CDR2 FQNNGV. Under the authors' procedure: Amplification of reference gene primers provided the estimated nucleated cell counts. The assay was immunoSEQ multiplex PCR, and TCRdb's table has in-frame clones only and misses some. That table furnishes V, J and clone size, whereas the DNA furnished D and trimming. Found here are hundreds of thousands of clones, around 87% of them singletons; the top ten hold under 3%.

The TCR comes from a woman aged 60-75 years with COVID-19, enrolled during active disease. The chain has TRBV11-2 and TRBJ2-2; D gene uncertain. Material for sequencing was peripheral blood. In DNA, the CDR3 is TGTGCCAGCAGCCTAAACCGGTTACAGTCCGGGGAGCTGTTTTTT. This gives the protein CASSLNRLQSGELFF.